This TCR beta chain was retrieved from a study of T-cell reconstitution after alpha-beta-depleted transplantation in children. Study results and limitations: Some patients showed high day-60 TCRbeta diversity, which derived from surviving recipient T cells and thymic progenitors.

Comments on this clonotype: The target antigen is unknown.

The CDR3 is 12 amino acids. From germline, CDR1 is LNHDA and CDR2 SQIVND (reference sequence). Trimming took off 7 bases at V and 11 bases at J, with 17 bases between the two ends. Preparation of the TCRbeta library involved a method that used unique molecular identifiers. TCRdb reprocessed the PCR reads via MiXCR and lists one record per CDR3 protein. The repertoire has fewer than 450,000 distinct CDR3 sequences, under 20% of them found once; the top ten carry roughly 40%. Sample: PBMCs, mostly from graft donor cells, taken 360 days after TCRalphabeta/CD19-depleted stem cell transplant. J is TRBJ1-1 and V is TRBV19; maybe TRBD1 (5 bases). This TCR came from a male patient aged 2 to 10 who had a stem cell transplant for acute lymphoblastic leukemia, so the T cells may come from the graft donor. The CDR3 DNA sequence: TGTGCCAGTAACCTGGGGGGGTCTGCCGCTTTCTTT. Translation: CASNLGGSAAFF.